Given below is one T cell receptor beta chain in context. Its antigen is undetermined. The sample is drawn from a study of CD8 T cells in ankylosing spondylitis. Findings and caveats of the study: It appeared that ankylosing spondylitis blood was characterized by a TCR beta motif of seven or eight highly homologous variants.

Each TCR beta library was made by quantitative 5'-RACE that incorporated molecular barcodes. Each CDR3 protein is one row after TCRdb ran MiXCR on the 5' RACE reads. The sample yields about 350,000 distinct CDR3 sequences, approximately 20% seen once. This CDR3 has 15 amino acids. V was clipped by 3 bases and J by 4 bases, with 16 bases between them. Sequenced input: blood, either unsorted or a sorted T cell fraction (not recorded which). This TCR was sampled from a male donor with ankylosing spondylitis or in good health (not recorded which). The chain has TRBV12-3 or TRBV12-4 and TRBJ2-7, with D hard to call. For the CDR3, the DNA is TGTGCCAGCAGTTTGGCCTCAGAGTTAGGGTACGAGCAGTACTTC. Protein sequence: CASSLASELGYEQYF.